This entry lists 6 T cell receptor beta chains sequenced from one sample in a study of blood T cells in healthy people across ages. It was with a sample-barcoded 5' primer and a J-beta primer mix that a second PCR of roughly 6 to 11 cycles was run. TCRdb ran MiXCR on the 5' RACE reads and lists one entry per CDR3 protein. The data hold about 1,500,000 distinct CDR3 sequences, with approximately 28% observed a single time. The sample consisted of blood. All receptors come from a woman younger than 45 in good health.

The rearrangement links TRBV12-3 or TRBV12-4 to TRBJ1-6, with a tentative D call TRBD1 (6 bases). V lost 5 bases, J lost 5 bases, and 13 bases lay in between. This CDR3 has 15 amino acids. The CDR3 sequence is CASSTLTGNNSPLHF. The CDR3 DNA is TGTGCCAGCAGTACCTTAACAGGGAATAATTCACCCCTCCACTTT.

This clonotype has just a few counts. A much larger clone lies a single base off, so this may be a read error. CDR3 in amino acids: CASRYSNNYNEQFF. CDR3 coding DNA: TGTGCCAGCAGGTACTCGAACAACTACAATGAGCAGTTCTTC. This rearrangement joins TRBV6-6 to TRBJ2-1; no firm D call. CDR1 MNHNY and CDR2 SVGAGI come from the germline V gene (reference sequence). The CDR3 is 14 residues long.

The chain carries TRBV7-2 and TRBJ2-5; 13 bases fit TRBD2. After removal of 3 bases from V and 3 bases from J, the junction contained 4 bases not matched to a gene. Germline-derived CDR1 and CDR2 are SGHTA and FQGNSA. CDR3 size: 16 residues. The CDR3 loop reads CASSLSLAGGEETQYF. The CDR3 bases are TGTGCCAGCAGCTTGTCACTAGCGGGAGGGGAAGAGACCCAGTACTTC.

Comments on this clonotype: Germline is not matched at one junction end, which may reflect a read error. The V and J genes are TRBV18 and TRBJ2-1; 13 bases are shared with TRBD2. Germline V gene lookup returns CDR1 KGHSH and CDR2 LQKENI. CDR3 length equals 17 residues. The CDR3 loop is CAGSPPTSGGSYNEQFF. In DNA form, the CDR3 reads TGTGCCGGCTCACCACCGACTAGCGGGGGGTCCTACAATGAGCAGTTCTTC.

The sample holds a few counts of this clonotype. This chain uses TRBV11-2 with TRBJ2-7; 10 bases map to TRBD2. This CDR3 spans 12 amino acids. The trim removed 5 bases at V and 11 bases at J, leaving 6 bases unmatched. CDR1 is SGHAT and CDR2 is FQNNGV in the germline V gene. This CDR3 reads CASSPTSGAKYF. The CDR3 bases are TGTGCCAGCAGCCCAACTAGCGGGGCAAAGTACTTC.

With respect to this clonotype: The junction departs from germline at one end; a sequencing error may be responsible. The chain combines TRBV10-3 with TRBJ2-1; 12 bases align to TRBD2. The germline V gene has CDR1 ENHRY and CDR2 SYGVKD. CDR3 length: 17 residues. As DNA, the CDR3 is TGTGCCACCAGTGAGACTAGCGGGAGCGAAGGTACTTATGAGCAGTTCTTC. Amino acids: CATSETSGSEGTYEQFF.